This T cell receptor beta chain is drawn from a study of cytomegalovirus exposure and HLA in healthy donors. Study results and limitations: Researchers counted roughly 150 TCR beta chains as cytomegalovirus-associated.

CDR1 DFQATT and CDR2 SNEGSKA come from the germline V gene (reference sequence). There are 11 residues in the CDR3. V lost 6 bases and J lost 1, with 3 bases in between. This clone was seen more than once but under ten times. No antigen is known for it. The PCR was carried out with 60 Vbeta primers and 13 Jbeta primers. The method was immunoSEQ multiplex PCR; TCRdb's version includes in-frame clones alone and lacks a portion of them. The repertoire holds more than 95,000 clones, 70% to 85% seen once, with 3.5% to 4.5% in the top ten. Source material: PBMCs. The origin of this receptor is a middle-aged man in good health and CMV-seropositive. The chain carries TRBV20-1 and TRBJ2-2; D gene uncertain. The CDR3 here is CSALNTGELFF. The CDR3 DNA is TGCAGTGCCTTGAACACCGGGGAGCTGTTTTTT.